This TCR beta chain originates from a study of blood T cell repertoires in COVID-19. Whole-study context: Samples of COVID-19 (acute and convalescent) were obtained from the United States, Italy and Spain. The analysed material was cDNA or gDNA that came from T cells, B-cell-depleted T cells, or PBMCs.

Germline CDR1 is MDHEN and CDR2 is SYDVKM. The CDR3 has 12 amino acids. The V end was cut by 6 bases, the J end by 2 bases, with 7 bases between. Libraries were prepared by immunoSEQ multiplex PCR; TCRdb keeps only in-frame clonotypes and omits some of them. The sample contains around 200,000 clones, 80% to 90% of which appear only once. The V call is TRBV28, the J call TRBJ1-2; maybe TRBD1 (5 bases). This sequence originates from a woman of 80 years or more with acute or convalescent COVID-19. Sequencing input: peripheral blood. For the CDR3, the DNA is TGTGCCAGCAGGGGGCCCAACTATGGCTACACCTTC. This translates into CASRGPNYGYTF.